Sequencing of this T cell receptor beta chain was carried out in a study of blood T cell repertoires in COVID-19. Germline V gene data show CDR1 as MNHEY and CDR2 as SVGAGI. The CDR3 runs 14 residues. The ends lost 6 bases at V and 6 bases at J; junction bases unmatched: 9. This clone was observed a single time. The protocol was immunoSEQ multiplex PCR, while the TCRdb copy is restricted to in-frame clones and leaves out a portion. This repertoire shows some 140,000 clones, 75% to 80% found once; its top ten account for roughly 1.7%. Sequencing was performed on peripheral blood. The receptor's source is a man older than 75 with acute or convalescent COVID-19. The rearrangement links TRBV6-5 to TRBJ1-2; TRBD1 agrees at 8 bases. The CDR3 protein is CASRDDRGTDGYTF. CDR3 bases: TGTGCCAGCAGGGACGACAGGGGTACGGATGGCTACACCTTC.